The clone carrying this T cell receptor beta chain was recorded only once. These data originate in a study of blood T cell repertoires in COVID-19. Study at large: Researchers got acute and convalescent COVID-19 samples from the United States, Italy and Spain.

Original handling: Researchers report that nucleated cell counts were estimated from reference gene primer amplification. Libraries were prepared by immunoSEQ multiplex PCR; TCRdb keeps only in-frame clonotypes and omits some of them. V, J and clone size derive from that table, while D and trimming were established from the DNA sequence. The repertoire holds about 75,000 clones, with roughly 70% as singletons. V lost 7 bases, J lost 8 bases, and 5 bases stayed unmatched. CDR1 is MNHNY and CDR2 is SVGAGI in the germline V gene (reference sequence). This CDR3 spans 13 amino acids. This chain uses TRBV6-6 with TRBJ1-6, with 7 bases fitting TRBD1. The sample was peripheral blood. The sequence was obtained from a human donor with acute or convalescent COVID-19. The donor label of this sample is uncertain. This CDR3 is CASMRQGDSPLHF. The CDR3 DNA follows: TGTGCCAGCATGAGGCAGGGGGATTCACCCCTCCACTTT.